The entry that follows covers one T cell receptor beta chain sequence. Relative to the germline gene, one junction end is altered; a read error may explain this. These data belong to a study of blood T cells in healthy people across ages. The authors ran a second PCR of about 6 to 11 cycles using a sample-barcoded 5' primer and a J-beta primer mix. TCRdb independently ran MiXCR on the 5' RACE reads; one entry per CDR3 protein. Found here are over 500,000 distinct CDR3 sequences, roughly half of them singletons; the top ten hold about 13%. This receptor was identified in a woman of 80 years or more in good health. The sample was blood.

CDR3 DNA sequence: TGTGCCAGCAGCCGGACAGACTATGGCCACACCTTC. Residues: CASSRTDYGHTF. This chain links TRBV3-1 with TRBJ1-2; a weak D match, TRBD1 (6 bases). The germline V gene encodes CDR1 LGHDT and CDR2 YNNKEL (reference sequence). The length of the CDR3 is 12 residues. The full variable domain, completed using reference TRBV3-1 and TRBJ1-2, is DTAVSQTPKYLVTQMGNDKSIKCEQNLGHDTMYWYKQDSKKFLKIMFSYNNKELIINETVPNRFSPKSPDKAHLNLHINSLELGDSAVYFCASSRTDYGHTFGSGTRLTVV.